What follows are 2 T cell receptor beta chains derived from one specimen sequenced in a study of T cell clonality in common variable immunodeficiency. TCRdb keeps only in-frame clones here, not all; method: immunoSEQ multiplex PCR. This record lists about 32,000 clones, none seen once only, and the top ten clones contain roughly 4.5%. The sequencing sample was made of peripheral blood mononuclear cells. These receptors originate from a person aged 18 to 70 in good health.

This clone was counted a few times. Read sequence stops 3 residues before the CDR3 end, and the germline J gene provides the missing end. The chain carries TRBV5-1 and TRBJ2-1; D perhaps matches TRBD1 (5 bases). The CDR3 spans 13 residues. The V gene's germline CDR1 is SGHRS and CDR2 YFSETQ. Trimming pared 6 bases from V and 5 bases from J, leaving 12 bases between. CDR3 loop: CASTYSGHNEQFF. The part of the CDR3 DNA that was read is TGCGCCAGCACCTACTCAGGGCACAATGAG.

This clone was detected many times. The CDR3 sequence: CASSLSGGASTDTQYF. The DNA read from the CDR3 is TGTGCCAGCAGCCTGAGCGGGGGTGCTAGCACAGATACG. The genes are TRBV7-3 and TRBJ2-3; 8 bases map to TRBD2. The missing CDR3 end, 3 residues past where the read stops, is filled in from the germline J gene. Germline V gives CDR1 SGHTA, CDR2 FQGTGA. This CDR3 has 16 residues. J gave up 0 bases and V 5 bases, and 7 bases lay outside the gene matches.